This T cell receptor beta chain comes out of a study of T cells in Graves' hyperthyroidism and ophthalmopathy. V lost 7 bases and J lost 4; bases outside the gene matches: 11. The CDR3 totals 16 residues. CDR1 and CDR2 from the germline V gene are SEHNR and FQNEAQ (reference sequence). The PBMCs were taken from around 10 ml of fresh peripheral blood. This clonotype was seen many times. Its antigen is currently unknown. Whole-study results and caveats: In blood, most of the thyroid clonotypes expanded above 0.001 were also present.

Amplification of TCR beta CDR3 regions was performed using RNA transcripts as template. Carried out on the TCR CDR3, a first-round RT-PCR used the HTBI primer set. TCRdb recomputed calls from the multiplex PCR reads with MiXCR, one row per CDR3 protein. Among under 400,000 distinct CDR3 sequences listed, roughly 15% were seen once. Sequenced: blood. This sequence was found in an older woman with Graves' ophthalmopathy. The rearrangement uses TRBV7-9 and TRBJ2-7, with 12 bases aligning to TRBD2. The CDR3 here is CASTEIEGLAGYEQYF. The DNA of the CDR3 is TGTGCCAGCACCGAAATCGAAGGACTAGCGGGGTACGAGCAGTACTTC.